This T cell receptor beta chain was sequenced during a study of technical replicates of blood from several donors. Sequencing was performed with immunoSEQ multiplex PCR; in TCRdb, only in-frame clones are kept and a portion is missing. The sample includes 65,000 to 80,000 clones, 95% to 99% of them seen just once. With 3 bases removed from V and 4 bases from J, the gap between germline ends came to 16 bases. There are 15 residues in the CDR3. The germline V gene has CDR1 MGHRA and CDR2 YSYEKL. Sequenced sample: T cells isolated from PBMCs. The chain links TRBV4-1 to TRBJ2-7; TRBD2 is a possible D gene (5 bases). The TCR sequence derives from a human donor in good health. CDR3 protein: CASSHGRTSRYEQYF. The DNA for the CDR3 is TGCGCCAGCAGCCACGGTAGGACTTCAAGGTACGAGCAGTACTTC.